This section outlines one TCR beta chain sequence together with its context. This entry is derived from a study of blood T cell repertoires in COVID-19. Study-wide background: T cells, B-cell-depleted T cells, or PBMCs provided the cDNA or gDNA that served as material.

With 1 base removed from V and 8 bases from J, the gap between germline ends came to 11 bases. This CDR3 spans 13 amino acids. Looked up from germline, CDR1 is SGHTA and CDR2 is FQGNSA. Clones were sequenced by immunoSEQ multiplex PCR, and TCRdb holds only the in-frame ones, with some missing. The repertoire holds fewer than 85,000 clones, roughly three quarters seen once, with around 2% in the top ten. This chain connects TRBV7-2 to TRBJ1-1; tentatively, D is TRBD1 (5 bases). The receptor was isolated from a man aged 70-80 years with COVID-19, enrolled during active disease. Material for sequencing was peripheral blood. Here the CDR3 DNA reads TGTGCCAGCAGCTTAGGATACAGGTTCGAAGCTTTCTTT. It codes for CASSLGYRFEAFF. Full variable domain (rest looked up from reference TRBV7-2 and TRBJ1-1): GAGVSQSPSNKVTEKGKDVELRCDPISGHTALYWYRQSLGQGLEFLIYFQGNSAPDKSGLPSDRFSAERTGGSVSTLTIQRTQQEDSAVYLCASSLGYRFEAFFGQGTRLTVV.